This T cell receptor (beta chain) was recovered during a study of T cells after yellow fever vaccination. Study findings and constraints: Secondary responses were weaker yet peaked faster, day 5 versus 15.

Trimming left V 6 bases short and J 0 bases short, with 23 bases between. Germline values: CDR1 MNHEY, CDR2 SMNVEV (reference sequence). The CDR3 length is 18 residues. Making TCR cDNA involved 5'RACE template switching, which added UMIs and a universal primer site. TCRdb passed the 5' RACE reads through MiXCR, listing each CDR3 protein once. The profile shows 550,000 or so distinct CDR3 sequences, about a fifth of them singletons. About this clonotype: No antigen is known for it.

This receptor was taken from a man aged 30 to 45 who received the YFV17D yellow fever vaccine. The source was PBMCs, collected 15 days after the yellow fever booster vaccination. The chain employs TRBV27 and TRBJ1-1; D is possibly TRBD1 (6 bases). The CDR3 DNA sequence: TGTGCCAGCAGCCCATATAGGTCGGGGGGCACCATGAACACTGAAGCTTTCTTT. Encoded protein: CASSPYRSGGTMNTEAFF.